This T cell receptor beta chain is from a study of blood T cells in healthy people across ages. Study-wide results and caveats: Diversity was estimated from one million T cells, and these estimates were considered underestimates. Per million T cells, the diversity of TCR beta decreased roughly linearly as age advanced. Lack of knowledge of donor CMV status possibly confounded expanded clonotype changes.

Together with a sample-barcoded 5' primer, a J-beta primer mix was included in a second PCR lasting about 7 to 11 cycles. TCRdb passed the 5' RACE reads through MiXCR, listing each CDR3 protein once. Among approximately 850,000 distinct CDR3 sequences listed, more than 45% were seen once. The CDR3 runs 17 residues. Germline values: CDR1 SEHNR, CDR2 FQNEAQ (reference sequence). Details on this clonotype: Its antigen is not identified. Germline and junction disagree at one end, which may indicate a read error.

Those donating, healthy Caucasian individuals from Russia, were aged 6 to 90. Sequencing input: blood. The V gene is TRBV7-9, the J gene TRBJ1-2, with 11 bases lining up with TRBD1. This sequence originates from a man aged 30 to 45 in good health. This chain's CDR3 is CASSPLGGTGGNYGYTF. In nucleotides, the CDR3 is TGCGCCAGCAGCCCCTTGGGCGGGACAGGGGGAAACTATGGCTACACCTTC.